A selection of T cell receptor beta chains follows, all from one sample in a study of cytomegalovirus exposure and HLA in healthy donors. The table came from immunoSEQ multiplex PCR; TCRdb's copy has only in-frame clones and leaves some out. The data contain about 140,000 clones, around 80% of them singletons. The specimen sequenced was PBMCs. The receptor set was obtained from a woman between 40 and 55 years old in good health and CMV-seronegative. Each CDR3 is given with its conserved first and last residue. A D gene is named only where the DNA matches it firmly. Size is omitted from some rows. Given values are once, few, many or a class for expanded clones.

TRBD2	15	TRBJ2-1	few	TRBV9	TGTGCCAGCAGCCAGCGGGGGGAACTGTACAATGAGCAGTTCTTC	CASSQRGELYNEQFF
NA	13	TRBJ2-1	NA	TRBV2	TGTGCCAGCAATCGACTAAACTACAATGAGCAGTTCTTC	CASNRLNYNEQFF
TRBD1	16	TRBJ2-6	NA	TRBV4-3	TGCGCCAGCAGCCCAGAGACAGGGACTGGGGCCAACGTCCTGACTTTC	CASSPETGTGANVLTF
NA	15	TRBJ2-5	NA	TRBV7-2	TGTGCCAGCAGCTTAGGAGGCAGACTCCAAGAGACCCAGTACTTC	CASSLGGRLQETQYF
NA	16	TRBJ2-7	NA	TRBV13	TGTGCCAGCAGCTGGGGGGGGCTAAATCCCACCTACGAGCAGTACTTC	CASSWGGLNPTYEQYF
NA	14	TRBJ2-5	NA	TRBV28	TGTGCCAGCAGTTTCGCACAGCGGCAAGAGACCCAGTACTTC	CASSFAQRQETQYF
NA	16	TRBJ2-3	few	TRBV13	TGTGCCAGCAGCTTAGGCGGAGGACGGTCCACAGATACGCAGTATTTT	CASSLGGGRSTDTQYF
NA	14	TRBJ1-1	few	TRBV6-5	TGTGCCAGCGGTAGGGGCTCTCCGAACACTGAAGCTTTCTTT	CASGRGSPNTEAFF
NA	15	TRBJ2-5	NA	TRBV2	TGTGCCAGCACCGGACCCGGACAGATCCAAGAGACCCAGTACTTC	CASTGPGQIQETQYF
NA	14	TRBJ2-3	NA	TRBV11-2	TGTGCCAGCAGTACTCTTCATCGCACAGATACGCAGTATTTT	CASSTLHRTDTQYF
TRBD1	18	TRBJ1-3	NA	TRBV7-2	TGTGCCAGCAGCTTAGCGAGGACAGGGGTGTCAGGAGGAAACACCATATATTTT	CASSLARTGVSGGNTIYF
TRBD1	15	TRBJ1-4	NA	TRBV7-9	TGTGCCAGCAGCTTGGGACAGGGGACTAATGAAAAACTGTTTTTT	CASSLGQGTNEKLFF
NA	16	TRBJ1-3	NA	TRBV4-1	TGCGCCAGCAGCCTCAGACAGGCAAGCTCTGGAAACACCATATATTTT	CASSLRQASSGNTIYF
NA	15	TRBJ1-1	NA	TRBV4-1	TGCGCCAGCAGCCAAGGAGGAGGGACGGGGACTGAAGCTTTCTTT	CASSQGGGTGTEAFF
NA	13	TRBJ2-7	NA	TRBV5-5	TGTGCCAGCAGCCCACCCCGGGGGTACGAGCAGTACTTC	CASSPPRGYEQYF
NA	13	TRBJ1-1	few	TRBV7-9	TGTGCCAGCAGCTTAGTACTCTTAGCTGAAGCTTTCTTT	CASSLVLLAEAFF
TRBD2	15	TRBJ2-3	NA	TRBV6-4	TGTGCCAGCAGTGTTCTAGCGGGGGGGCCAGATACGCAGTATTTT	CASSVLAGGPDTQYF
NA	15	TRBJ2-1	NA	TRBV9	TGTGCCAGCAGCGCCCACCTCAGGGTGGACAATGAGCAGTTCTTC	CASSAHLRVDNEQFF